The sequence of this T cell receptor (beta chain) was determined in a study of T cells in Graves' hyperthyroidism and ophthalmopathy. RNA transcripts were the template for amplifying TCR beta CDR3 regions. With the HTBI primer set, the TCR CDR3 went through a first round of RT-PCR. TCRdb reprocessed the multiplex PCR reads with MiXCR, giving one entry per CDR3 protein. The repertoire holds fewer than 600,000 distinct CDR3 sequences, with approximately 14% as singletons. Germline lookup yields CDR1 SNHLY and CDR2 FYNNEI. Trimming pared 3 bases from V and 0 bases from J, leaving 3 bases between. This CDR3 spans 14 amino acids.

This clonotype originated in a woman in her thirties or forties with Graves' hyperthyroidism. The genes are TRBV2 and TRBJ2-6; D gene uncertain. The sample consisted of blood. The CDR3 sequence is CASSDFSGANVLTF. CDR3 nucleotide sequence: TGTGCCAGCAGTGATTTCTCTGGGGCCAACGTCCTGACTTTC.